The clone carrying this T cell receptor (beta chain) was seen ten or more times. The antigen is not known. These data originate in a study of prognosis after radiotherapy for stage I lung cancer. Study summary: Medical inoperability applied to all of the non-small cell lung cancer patients. Findings of the study overall: Tumor specificity of the expanded TCR clones was not determined. Following stereotactic body radiation therapy, unique TCR clone counts fell, with a median of roughly 9,300 versus 7,200.

V dropped 4 bases and J dropped 1 base, with 7 bases sitting between them. The CDR3 contains 13 residues. Germline lookup yields CDR1 SEHNR and CDR2 FQNEAQ (reference sequence). Genomic DNA yielded TCR beta CDR3, amplified by two-round multiplex PCR. The first round of PCR was done with primers that matched each TRBV and TRBJ gene. Using its own MiXCR run on the multiplex PCR reads, TCRdb lists one record per CDR3 protein. The table has about 16,000 distinct CDR3 sequences, about a third seen once; the top ten hold about 23%. This TCR was recovered from a donor aged 50 or older with non-small cell lung cancer. This rearrangement joins TRBV7-9 to TRBJ1-1; D is unresolved. Material: PBMCs, obtained before or after stereotactic body radiation therapy (not recorded which). CDR3 nucleotide sequence: TGTGCCAGCAGCTCACGGAAGAACACTGAAGCTTTCTTT. The encoded protein is CASSSRKNTEAFF.